This entry lists 32 T cell receptor beta chains sequenced from one sample in a study of cytomegalovirus exposure and HLA in healthy donors. The PCR contained 60 Vbeta and 13 Jbeta primers. Using immunoSEQ multiplex PCR, the repertoire was profiled, and TCRdb retains in-frame clones only, with some absent. The table lists approximately 100,000 clones, with 15% to 19% in the top ten. The sequenced sample was PBMCs. The receptors here all came from a man in his forties or fifties in good health and CMV-seropositive.

The rearrangement joins TRBV30 to TRBJ2-2, with a possible D match to TRBD2 (7 bases). The CDR3 spans 14 residues. The germline V and J ends were trimmed by 2 bases and 7 bases, with 14 bases remaining between them. The germline V gene encodes CDR1 GTSNPN and CDR2 SVGIG (reference sequence). The CDR3 DNA reads TGTGCCTGGAGTCGGTGGGAGGGGGTCGGGGAGCTGTTTTTT. Its translation is CAWSRWEGVGELFF.

V usage is TRBV6-6 and J usage is TRBJ1-1, with 8 bases fitting TRBD1. The germline V gene has CDR1 MNHNY and CDR2 SVGAGI (reference sequence). With 5 bases clipped from V and 1 base from J, the junction kept 6 bases outside the gene matches. The CDR3 runs to 15 residues. The CDR3 sequence: CASSAPGQENTEAFF. DNA of the CDR3: TGTGCCAGCAGTGCCCCGGGACAGGAGAACACTGAAGCTTTCTTT.

The V call is TRBV7-8, the J call TRBJ1-2; 9 nucleotides agree with TRBD1. The trim removed 0 bases at V and 2 bases at J, leaving 4 bases unmatched. Germline V CDR1 and CDR2: SGHVS, FQNEAQ. There are 16 residues in the CDR3. In DNA, the CDR3 is TGTGCCAGCAGCTTAGCCTCCGGACAGGGGAACTATGGCTACACCTTC. Translated: CASSLASGQGNYGYTF. Using reference TRBV7-8 and TRBJ1-2 for the parts outside the CDR3, the full variable domain is GAGVSQSPRYKVAKRGQDVALRCDPISGHVSLFWYQQALGQGPEFLTYFQNEAQLDKSGLPSDRFFAERPEGSVSTLKIQRTQQEDSAVYLCASSLASGQGNYGYTFGSGTRLTVV.

The chain employs TRBV4-1 and TRBJ1-1, with 7 bases fitting TRBD1. The ends lost 4 bases at V and 1 base at J; junction bases unmatched: 3. This CDR3 comprises 14 residues. Germline CDR1 is MGHRA and CDR2 is YSYEKL. CDR3 nucleotides: TGCGCCAGCAGCCGGGGACAGCCGAACACTGAAGCTTTCTTT. Translating gives CASSRGQPNTEAFF.

The V and J genes are TRBV7-9 and TRBJ2-5, with 10 bases identical to TRBD2. Trimming at V came to 5 bases and at J to 5 bases, leaving 8 bases not matched to a gene. The CDR3 totals 15 residues. Germline values: CDR1 SEHNR, CDR2 FQNEAQ (reference sequence). Written as DNA, the CDR3 is TGTGCCAGCAGCCCCCGGCTAGCGGGAGTGGAGACCCAGTACTTC. Translating gives CASSPRLAGVETQYF.

The rearrangement links TRBV4-1 to TRBJ2-1; D may be TRBD2 (5 bases). V gave up 2 bases and J gave up 0 bases, with 11 bases separating them. This CDR3 spans 16 amino acids. The germline V gene encodes CDR1 MGHRA and CDR2 YSYEKL. The CDR3 nucleotides read TGCGCCAGCAGCCAATTACTAGTGACCTCCTACAATGAGCAGTTCTTC. This codes for CASSQLLVTSYNEQFF.

The V and J genes are TRBV18 and TRBJ1-5; D remains ambiguous. This CDR3 has 14 residues. Germline values: CDR1 KGHSH, CDR2 LQKENI. V lost 8 bases and J 5 bases, leaving 16 bases between the germline ends. This CDR3 reads CASKLNGRDQPQHF. DNA for the CDR3: TGTGCCAGCAAGCTAAATGGGAGAGATCAGCCCCAGCATTTT.

The chain carries TRBV11-2 and TRBJ2-1; 8 bases agree with TRBD1. The CDR3 has 13 residues. V lost 0 bases, J lost 9 bases, and 1 base stayed unmatched. In germline, CDR1 is SGHAT, CDR2 FQNNGV. CDR3 in DNA: TGTGCCAGCAGCTTAGAAACAGGGGGTGAGCAGTTCTTC. Translating it yields CASSLETGGEQFF.

This sequence joins TRBV2 and TRBJ2-1, with D possibly matching TRBD2 (6 bases). The germline V gene encodes CDR1 SNHLY and CDR2 FYNNEI. The CDR3 has 13 amino acids. V lost 11 bases and J lost 12, with 23 bases in between. The CDR3 reads CAASGSIILRQFF. The DNA of the CDR3 is TGTGCCGCCTCCGGGAGTATCATCCTACGGCAGTTCTTC.

The chain employs TRBV19 and TRBJ2-3, with D possibly being TRBD2 (6 bases). The CDR3 has 16 amino acids. From germline, CDR1 is LNHDA and CDR2 SQIVND (reference sequence). The V and J ends lost 5 bases and 2 bases respectively, with 17 bases between them. The DNA of the CDR3 is TGTGCCAGTAGTCTAGGTAGCGGCATTTCCACAGATACGCAGTATTTT. Amino acids: CASSLGSGISTDTQYF. The entire variable domain, with the rest obtained from reference TRBV19 and TRBJ2-3, is as follows: DGGITQSPKYLFRKEGQNVTLSCEQNLNHDAMYWYRQDPGQGLRLIYYSQIVNDFQKGDIAEGYSVSREKKESFPLTVTSAQKNPTAFYLCASSLGSGISTDTQYFGPGTRLTVL.

This rearrangement joins TRBV18 to TRBJ2-6; TRBD1 might be the D (5 bases). Trimming removed 5 bases at V and 0 bases at J, with 11 bases between. CDR1 is KGHSH, CDR2 LQKENI, per germline. The CDR3 totals 16 residues. The CDR3 reads CASSDQTGSGANVLTF. CDR3 bases: TGTGCCAGCTCAGACCAAACAGGCTCTGGGGCCAACGTCCTGACTTTC.

V is TRBV7-2 and J is TRBJ2-3, with 8 bases that match TRBD2. V lost 5 bases to trimming and J lost 0 bases; unmatched junction nucleotides: 7. Per germline, CDR1 SGHTA and CDR2 FQGNSA. The CDR3 extends over 16 amino acids. The CDR3 reads CASSPTSASSTDTQYF. The CDR3 region has the DNA TGTGCCAGCAGCCCGACTAGCGCCTCTAGCACAGATACGCAGTATTTT. Together with reference TRBV7-2 and TRBJ2-3, the CDR3 gives the full variable domain: GAGVSQSPSNKVTEKGKDVELRCDPISGHTALYWYRQSLGQGLEFLIYFQGNSAPDKSGLPSDRFSAERTGGSVSTLTIQRTQQEDSAVYLCASSPTSASSTDTQYFGPGTRLTVL.

The V call is TRBV5-8, the J call TRBJ2-3; no definite D call. Germline V lookup: CDR1 SGHTS, CDR2 YDEGEE. The CDR3 consists of 14 residues. Trimming took off 0 bases at V and 2 bases at J, with 7 bases between the two ends. The CDR3 nucleotides read TGTGCCAGCAGCTTGGAGGCGGACACAGATACGCAGTATTTT. It encodes CASSLEADTDTQYF. Full variable domain (outside the CDR3, taken from reference TRBV5-8 and TRBJ2-3): EAGVTQSPTHLIKTRGQQATLRCSPISGHTSVYWYQQALGLGLQFLLWYDEGEERNRGNFPPRFSGRQFPNYSSELNVNALELEDSALYLCASSLEADTDTQYFGPGTRLTVL.

The chain's CDR3 is CASSFDRGLYEQYF. The CDR3 DNA sequence: TGTGCCAGCAGCTTTGACAGGGGGCTCTACGAGCAGTACTTC. The V gene is TRBV5-4, the J gene TRBJ2-7, with 10 bases fitting TRBD1. Germline V gene data show CDR1 as SGHNT and CDR2 as YYREEE (reference sequence). The ends lost 2 bases at V and 3 bases at J; junction bases unmatched: 2. The CDR3 covers 14 residues.

The chain recombines TRBV19 with TRBJ2-3; the match to TRBD2 covers 7 bases. Germline trimming cut 4 bases from V and 2 bases from J; bases unmatched to any gene: 9. Germline loops: CDR1 LNHDA, CDR2 SQIVND (reference sequence). CDR3 size: 16 residues. CDR3: CASSRGTTRPTDTQYF. The CDR3 DNA reads as TGTGCCAGTAGTAGGGGGACTACGCGACCCACAGATACGCAGTATTTT.

V is TRBV7-6 and J is TRBJ1-4; weak D call: TRBD1 (5 bases). Germline V gene data show CDR1 as SGHVS and CDR2 as FNYEAQ. Trimming shortened V by 0 bases and J by 8 bases, and 10 bases separated the two germline ends. The CDR3 has 14 amino acids. The CDR3 nucleotides are TGTGCCAGCAGCTTAGCGATCCGGGGGGAAAAACTGTTTTTT. This translates into CASSLAIRGEKLFF. Based on the CDR3 plus reference TRBV7-6 and TRBJ1-4, the full variable domain is GAGVSQSPRYKVTKRGQDVALRCDPISGHVSLYWYRQALGQGPEFLTYFNYEAQQDKSGLPNDRFSAERPEGSISTLTIQRTEQRDSAMYRCASSLAIRGEKLFFGSGTQLSVL.

This chain joins TRBV6-6 and TRBJ2-2; 9 nucleotides agree with TRBD1. CDR3 length equals 15 residues. From germline, CDR1 is MNHNY and CDR2 SVGAGI (reference sequence). The V gene end was trimmed by 6 bases and the J gene end by 3 bases; junction bases not matched to a gene: 5. The CDR3: CASRGQGLDTGELFF. In DNA form, the CDR3 reads TGTGCCAGCAGGGGACAGGGTTTGGACACCGGGGAGCTGTTTTTT.

CDR3 sequence: CAWSRYSGLAGQETQYF. CDR3 bases: TGTGCCTGGAGTCGATACTCCGGACTAGCGGGCCAAGAGACCCAGTACTTC. This chain joins TRBV30 and TRBJ2-5; 11 bases align to TRBD2. Germline values: CDR1 GTSNPN, CDR2 SVGIG (reference sequence). The V segment lost 2 bases and the J segment 1 base; nucleotides outside the gene matches: 9. The CDR3 totals 17 residues.

The chain joins TRBV29-1 to TRBJ1-1, with TRBD1 matching 8 bases. V was clipped by 0 bases and J by 0 bases; unmatched bases: 6. CDR1 is SQVTM, CDR2 ANQGSEA, per germline. The CDR3 runs 16 residues. This CDR3 reads CSVEEVWGQVNTEAFF. The CDR3 DNA sequence: TGCAGCGTTGAAGAAGTTTGGGGACAGGTGAACACTGAAGCTTTCTTT.

The chain has TRBV19 and TRBJ1-2; D not certain. Trimming pared 5 bases from V and 3 bases from J, leaving 10 bases between. In germline, CDR1 is LNHDA, CDR2 SQIVND (reference sequence). The CDR3 sequence is 13 residues long. The CDR3 loop is CASSQRVDYGYTF. CDR3 sequence (DNA): TGTGCCAGTAGTCAGAGGGTAGACTATGGCTACACCTTC. Based on the CDR3 plus reference TRBV19 and TRBJ1-2, the full variable domain is DGGITQSPKYLFRKEGQNVTLSCEQNLNHDAMYWYRQDPGQGLRLIYYSQIVNDFQKGDIAEGYSVSREKKESFPLTVTSAQKNPTAFYLCASSQRVDYGYTFGSGTRLTVV.

The chain recombines TRBV4-1 with TRBJ1-2, with D possibly matching TRBD1 (6 bases). The V and J ends lost 4 bases and 6 bases respectively, with 15 bases between them. Germline loops: CDR1 MGHRA, CDR2 YSYEKL. The CDR3 spans 14 residues. CDR3 in amino acids: CASSRAGGRDGYTF. The CDR3 coding sequence is TGCGCCAGCAGCCGGGCGGGGGGGCGCGATGGCTACACCTTC.

The chain employs TRBV28 and TRBJ2-2, with 9 bases fitting TRBD1. Looked up from germline, CDR1 is MDHEN and CDR2 is SYDVKM. The V and J ends lost 5 bases and 5 bases, in that order; junction bases with no gene match: 3. The CDR3 is 14 amino acids. The CDR3 coding sequence is TGTGCCAGCAGTCCGACAGGGGGAACCGGGGAGCTGTTTTTT. It translates to CASSPTGGTGELFF.

This chain uses TRBV5-4 with TRBJ1-3; 8 bases are a match to TRBD1. V was pared by 3 bases and J by 2 bases, with 4 bases of the junction left unmatched. The CDR3 runs 15 residues. Germline-derived CDR1 and CDR2 are SGHNT and YYREEE (reference sequence). CDR3 in DNA: TGTGCCAGCAGCTCGGACAGGGTGACTGGAAACACCATATATTTT. This sequence encodes CASSSDRVTGNTIYF.

This chain connects TRBV9 to TRBJ1-1; D perhaps matches TRBD1 (5 bases). Trimming left V 1 base short and J 5 bases short, with 9 bases between. The CDR3 is 13 residues long. Germline values: CDR1 SGDLS, CDR2 YYNGEE. CDR3 sequence (DNA): TGTGCCAGCAGCGTACAGGGAGGAACTGAAGCTTTCTTT. Translating gives CASSVQGGTEAFF. The full variable domain, with the rest looked up from reference TRBV9 and TRBJ1-1, is DSGVTQTPKHLITATGQRVTLRCSPRSGDLSVYWYQQSLDQGLQFLIQYYNGEERAKGNILERFSAQQFPDLHSELNLSSLELGDSALYFCASSVQGGTEAFFGQGTRLTVV.

The CDR3 nucleotides are TGTGCCAGCAGTTACTCGGACAGGGTGTGGACAGATACGCAGTATTTT. This translates into CASSYSDRVWTDTQYF. The chain couples TRBV6-5 to TRBJ2-3, with TRBD1 identical over 8 bases. CDR3 size: 16 residues. CDR1 is MNHEY, CDR2 SVGAGI, per germline. The trim removed 0 bases at V and 3 bases at J, leaving 5 bases unmatched.

The chain recombines TRBV21-1 with TRBJ2-7; the table assigns TRBD2, which was not confirmed against the DNA. TRBV21-1 is noted as a pseudogene. The CDR3 loop spans 15 amino acids. CDR3 residues: CAPALSGQLSYEQYF. In DNA, the CDR3 is TGTGCCCCAGCACTCTCGGGTCAGCTTTCCTACGAGCAGTACTTC.

This rearrangement joins TRBV6-1 to TRBJ1-2; D gene unclear. The CDR3 has 14 amino acids. V lost 6 bases and J 3 bases, leaving 14 bases between the germline ends. Germline V gene data show CDR1 as MNHNS and CDR2 as SASEGT. The CDR3, as DNA: TGTGCCAGCAGCCTCGACCCGGCGGACTATGGCTACACCTTC. Translation gives CASSLDPADYGYTF.

The V gene is TRBV5-1, the J gene TRBJ2-7; no reliable D call. The CDR3 covers 14 residues. The germline V gene has CDR1 SGHRS and CDR2 YFSETQ. V lost 1 base to trimming and J lost 3 bases, with 11 bases between them. The CDR3 coding sequence is TGCGCCAGCAGCTTGATGCCACATATCTACGAGCAGTACTTC. Its translation is CASSLMPHIYEQYF.

The chain has TRBV9 and TRBJ2-7; 7 bases are a match to TRBD2. CDR1 SGDLS and CDR2 YYNGEE come from the germline V gene. CDR3 length: 15 amino acids. The ends lost 0 bases at V and 2 bases at J; junction bases unmatched: 5. CDR3 protein: CASSVAGGRTYEQYF. In nucleotides, the CDR3 is TGTGCCAGCAGCGTAGCTGGCGGGAGAACCTACGAGCAGTACTTC.

The chain uses TRBV6-1 and TRBJ1-2, with D possibly being TRBD1 (6 bases). V gave up 5 bases and J gave up 5 bases, with 15 bases separating them. The V gene's germline CDR1 is MNHNS and CDR2 SASEGT. This CDR3 has 14 amino acids. CDR3 sequence: CASSPGQEHYGYTF. The DNA of the CDR3 is TGTGCCAGCAGTCCGGGACAAGAACATTATGGCTACACCTTC.

This CDR3 is CASSYAGAGYTF. In DNA, the CDR3 is TGTGCCAGCAGTTACGCAGGGGCCGGCTACACCTTC. The chain is built from TRBV6-5 and TRBJ1-2, with D possibly being TRBD1 (6 bases). V was cut by 2 bases and J by 8 bases, with 9 bases left in between. The CDR3 spans 12 residues. Germline V gene sequence: CDR1 MNHEY, CDR2 SVGAGI.

This chain uses TRBV18 with TRBJ1-1, with D uncertain. Germline values: CDR1 KGHSH, CDR2 LQKENI. The CDR3 runs 15 residues. The V end was cut by 3 bases, the J end by 1 base, with 12 bases between. The CDR3: CASSPHDEWNTEAFF. The CDR3, as DNA: TGTGCCAGCTCACCGCATGATGAGTGGAACACTGAAGCTTTCTTT.